This TCR beta chain was captured in a study of early T cells in non-severe SARS-CoV-2 infection. J was trimmed by 6 bases and V by 6 bases; bases with no gene match: 7. The germline V gene has CDR1 MNHEY and CDR2 SVGAGI. The CDR3 contains 14 residues. TCRdb reanalysed the 5' RACE reads using MiXCR and keeps one entry per CDR3 protein. The sample carries 75,000 or so distinct CDR3 sequences, 10% to 15% recorded once. The sequence was obtained from an adult who was a healthcare worker with PCR-confirmed SARS-CoV-2 infection or an uninfected control (not recorded which). The sequencing input was whole blood. The V call is TRBV6-5, the J call TRBJ1-5; 8 nucleotides align to TRBD1. The CDR3 nucleotides are TGTGCCAGCAGACTGAGGACAGGGTTTCAGCCCCAGCATTTT. It codes for CASRLRTGFQPQHF.